These 26 T cell receptor beta chains were sequenced from one sample in a study of blood T cell repertoires in COVID-19. Produced via immunoSEQ multiplex PCR; TCRdb's table is partial and in-frame only. The table records just over 250,000 clones, around 80% of them present only once. The sample was PBMCs or T cells enriched from blood (not recorded which). These receptors came from a young man with acute COVID-19.

This rearrangement joins TRBV11-1 to TRBJ1-4, with a tentative D call TRBD1 (6 bases). The CDR3 runs 14 residues. V lost 1 base to trimming and J lost 10 bases, with 13 bases between them. Looked up from germline, CDR1 is SGHAT and CDR2 is FQDESV (reference sequence). The CDR3 DNA follows: TGTGCCAGCAGCTTAGAACAGGGAGCCGGAAAACTGTTTTTT. This translates into CASSLEQGAGKLFF.

The chain is built from TRBV19 and TRBJ2-1, with 9 bases fitting TRBD2. The CDR3 is made up of 15 amino acids. The germline V gene encodes CDR1 LNHDA and CDR2 SQIVND (reference sequence). Germline trimming cut 6 bases from V and 16 bases from J; bases unmatched to any gene: 19. The CDR3 here is CASSTTTYPGLASFF. CDR3 DNA: TGTGCCAGTAGCACCACCACATACCCGGGACTAGCATCCTTCTTC.

The gene calls are TRBV30 and TRBJ1-6; no firm D call. Per germline, CDR1 GTSNPN and CDR2 SVGIG (reference sequence). CDR3 length: 13 residues. Trimming pared 8 bases from V and 9 bases from J, leaving 17 bases between. DNA of the CDR3: TGTGCCGGATCAAGGCGGGGAACTTCACCCCTCCACTTT. Its translation is CAGSRRGTSPLHF.

The V and J genes are TRBV6-5 and TRBJ1-1, with D possibly being TRBD1 (5 bases). The length of the CDR3 is 13 residues. V lost 7 bases and J lost 0, with 9 bases in between. The V gene's germline CDR1 is MNHEY and CDR2 SVGAGI. The CDR3 DNA reads TGTGCCAGCACGAGACAGTTGAACACTGAAGCTTTCTTT. This gives the protein CASTRQLNTEAFF.

The chain couples TRBV4-3 to TRBJ1-2, with 8 bases that match TRBD1. V was clipped by 3 bases and J by 6 bases; unmatched bases: 9. CDR1 and CDR2 from the germline V gene are LGHNA and YSLEER. This CDR3 contains 15 residues. The CDR3 reads CASSHGQGVIDGYTF. CDR3 nucleotide sequence: TGCGCCAGCAGCCATGGACAGGGTGTAATCGATGGCTACACCTTC.

This clone was detected once. The J gene is TRBJ2-2, the V gene TRBV28; possibly TRBD2 for D (8 bases). Per the germline V gene, CDR1 is MDHEN and CDR2 is SYDVKM. Trimming pared 2 bases from V and 7 bases from J, leaving 17 bases between. This CDR3 region has 16 residues. The CDR3 region is CASSLGSGGGGGELFF. The CDR3 DNA is TGTGCCAGCAGTTTAGGTTCGGGAGGGGGCGGCGGGGAGCTGTTTTTT.

The chain couples TRBV24-1 to TRBJ2-5, with 11 bases aligning to TRBD2. The CDR3 sequence is 16 residues long. Germline CDR1 KGHDR, CDR2 SFDVKD. Trimming at V came to 6 bases and at J to 5 bases, leaving 10 bases not matched to a gene. CDR3 loop: CATSNSGRASFETQYF. In DNA, the CDR3 is TGTGCCACCAGTAATAGCGGGAGGGCCTCTTTTGAGACCCAGTACTTC.

This chain connects TRBV9 to TRBJ2-3; 8 bases match TRBD2. The CDR3 is made up of 15 amino acids. Germline V gene sequence: CDR1 SGDLS, CDR2 YYNGEE. V gave up 3 bases and J gave up 0 bases; unmatched junction bases: 3. CDR3 DNA: TGTGCCAGCAGCGGCAGACTAGCGAGCACAGATACGCAGTATTTT. Amino acids: CASSGRLASTDTQYF. Complete variable domain (other parts from reference TRBV9 and TRBJ2-3): DSGVTQTPKHLITATGQRVTLRCSPRSGDLSVYWYQQSLDQGLQFLIQYYNGEERAKGNILERFSAQQFPDLHSELNLSSLELGDSALYFCASSGRLASTDTQYFGPGTRLTVL.

This clone occurred once. This chain connects TRBV24-1 to TRBJ2-2; D not certain. CDR3 length equals 13 residues. Trimming shortened V by 8 bases and J by 4 bases, and 10 bases separated the two germline ends. CDR1 and CDR2 from the germline V gene are KGHDR and SFDVKD. CDR3 sequence (DNA): TGTGCCACCACTGCGAGGTTCACCGGGGAGCTGTTTTTT. Its protein is CATTARFTGELFF.

The chain is built from TRBV18 and TRBJ1-3; D uncertain. CDR1 KGHSH and CDR2 LQKENI come from the germline V gene. CDR3 length equals 16 residues. V was pared by 4 bases and J by 0 bases, with 13 bases between. In DNA form, the CDR3 reads TGTGCCAGCTCACTCGACATGTTTGGCTCTGGAAACACCATATATTTT. This gives the protein CASSLDMFGSGNTIYF.

The rearrangement uses TRBV6-5 and TRBJ1-1; D remains unclear. Germline V CDR1 and CDR2: MNHEY, SVGAGI. V lost 2 bases, J lost 8 bases, and 18 bases lay in between. This CDR3 comprises 15 residues. DNA for the CDR3: TGTGCCAGCAGTTACGACCCTACCCCTGACAAAGAAGCTTTCTTT. Amino acids: CASSYDPTPDKEAFF.

The V call is TRBV6-5, the J call TRBJ1-1; 11 nucleotides align to TRBD1. The CDR3 has 14 residues. CDR1 MNHEY and CDR2 SVGAGI come from the germline V gene. V trimming: 6 bases; J trimming: 6 bases; junction bases outside the gene matches: 6. CDR3 amino acids: CASSVGQGAAEAFF. CDR3 coding DNA: TGTGCCAGCAGCGTAGGACAGGGGGCGGCTGAAGCTTTCTTT.

The chain links TRBV6-5 to TRBJ2-1, with no clear D. CDR3 size: 15 residues. Germline-derived CDR1 and CDR2 are MNHEY and SVGAGI. Trimming shortened V by 6 bases and J by 4 bases, and 16 bases separated the two germline ends. CDR3 protein: CASRATRRGYNEQFF. CDR3 DNA: TGTGCCAGCAGGGCGACCAGAAGAGGTTACAATGAGCAGTTCTTC.

DNA for the CDR3: TGTGCCAGCAGCTTACAGCGGGGGGTCTACGAGCAGTACGTC. Protein: CASSLQRGVYEQYV. The J gene is TRBJ2-7, the V gene TRBV7-8; the match to TRBD2 covers 9 bases. The J segment lost 3 bases and the V segment lost 2 bases, leaving 2 bases of the junction unmatched. The CDR3 contains 14 residues. Germline CDR1 is SGHVS and CDR2 is FQNEAQ.

The chain links TRBV11-1 to TRBJ2-2; D is unclear. Trimming pared 5 bases from V and 0 bases from J, leaving 10 bases between. CDR3 length equals 15 residues. Looked up from germline, CDR1 is SGHAT and CDR2 is FQDESV (reference sequence). CDR3 sequence: CASSQRDTNTGELFF. CDR3 in DNA: TGTGCCAGCAGCCAAAGAGACACGAACACCGGGGAGCTGTTTTTT.

The chain recombines TRBV10-3 with TRBJ1-5, with 10 bases lining up with TRBD1. This CDR3 comprises 17 residues. Trimming at V came to 0 bases and at J to 2 bases, leaving 4 bases not matched to a gene. Germline CDR1 and CDR2: ENHRY and SYGVKD. CDR3 nucleotide sequence: TGTGCCATCAGTGAGTCCGGGACAGGGGTCGGCAATCAGCCCCAGCATTTT. Translating gives CAISESGTGVGNQPQHF.

The genes are TRBV14 and TRBJ1-6; D is unresolved. This CDR3 is built from 15 residues. Germline loops: CDR1 SGHDN, CDR2 FVKESK. V lost 0 bases, J lost 3 bases, and 6 bases lay in between. The CDR3 spells CASSQDAVYNSPLHF. The CDR3 region has the DNA TGTGCCAGCAGCCAAGATGCGGTCTATAATTCACCCCTCCACTTT.

This chain joins TRBV5-1 and TRBJ2-1; a possible D gene is TRBD1 (6 bases). Germline CDR1 SGHRS, CDR2 YFSETQ. Trimming removed 0 bases at V and 5 bases at J, with 9 bases between. The CDR3 loop spans 14 amino acids. CDR3 DNA: TGCGCCAGCAGCTTGGATCCAGGGGACAATGAGCAGTTCTTC. Translating gives CASSLDPGDNEQFF.

The rearrangement uses TRBV6-1 and TRBJ1-5; no firm D call. The CDR3 has 14 amino acids. V lost 2 bases and J lost 7, with 12 bases in between. Per the germline V gene, CDR1 is MNHNS and CDR2 is SASEGT. The CDR3 sequence is CASSEIRARQPQHF. The CDR3 coding sequence is TGTGCCAGCAGTGAAATCCGAGCCCGGCAGCCCCAGCATTTT.

The CDR3 nucleotides are TGTGCCAGCAGCCCCCAGGCAGGGGCACTCACTGAAGCTTTCTTT. It codes for CASSPQAGALTEAFF. The chain joins TRBV7-8 to TRBJ1-1; weak D call: TRBD1 (6 bases). This CDR3 spans 15 amino acids. The V end lost 5 bases, the J end lost 4 bases, and 17 bases lay between the germline ends. From germline, CDR1 is SGHVS and CDR2 FQNEAQ.

The J gene is TRBJ1-5, the V gene TRBV30, with no clear D. In germline, CDR1 is GTSNPN, CDR2 SVGIG (reference sequence). V shed 3 bases and J shed 1 base, with 10 bases lying between them. This CDR3 has 14 residues. The CDR3 sequence is CAWRGTGSNQPQHF. The DNA of the CDR3 is TGTGCCTGGAGGGGTACGGGGAGCAATCAGCCCCAGCATTTT.

This chain links TRBV18 with TRBJ2-4; possibly TRBD1 for D (5 bases). This CDR3 contains 15 residues. Looked up from germline, CDR1 is KGHSH and CDR2 is LQKENI. V dropped 6 bases and J dropped 3 bases, with 15 bases sitting between them. The CDR3 loop reads CASSLRAQDKNIQYF. The CDR3 nucleotides are TGTGCCAGCTCCCTCAGAGCACAGGACAAAAACATTCAGTACTTC. The complete variable domain, with remaining parts taken from reference TRBV18 and TRBJ2-4, reads NAGVMQNPRHLVRRRGQEARLRCSPMKGHSHVYWYRQLPEEGLKFMVYLQKENIIDESGMPKERFSAEFPKEGPSILRIQQVVRGDSAAYFCASSLRAQDKNIQYFGAGTRLSVL.

V gene TRBV7-9 combines with J gene TRBJ2-1; TRBD2 matches 13 bases. The CDR3 consists of 15 residues. Per germline, CDR1 SEHNR and CDR2 FQNEAQ (reference sequence). V lost 5 bases to trimming and J lost 9 bases; unmatched junction nucleotides: 7. The CDR3 region has the DNA TGTGCCAGCAGCCTTACTAGCGGGGGGGCCTCTGAGCAGTTCTTC. As protein: CASSLTSGGASEQFF.

The chain couples TRBV19 to TRBJ2-2; D perhaps matches TRBD2 (5 bases). Trimming stripped 6 bases from V and 4 bases from J, with 12 bases between. CDR1 and CDR2 (germline): LNHDA, SQIVND (reference sequence). The CDR3 sequence is 14 residues long. CDR3 amino acids: CASRVGEATGELFF. The CDR3 coding sequence is TGTGCCAGTAGGGTGGGAGAGGCCACCGGGGAGCTGTTTTTT.

This sequence joins TRBV29-1 and TRBJ1-3; D is perhaps TRBD1 (6 bases). The ends were cut back, 7 bases at V and 3 bases at J, with 10 bases in the middle. The CDR3 runs to 12 residues. Germline CDR1 SQVTM, CDR2 ANQGSEA. The CDR3 protein is CSARDIGNTIYF. As DNA, the CDR3 is TGCAGCGCCAGGGACATTGGAAACACCATATATTTT.

This clone was found once. The rearrangement links TRBV27 to TRBJ1-5; 9 bases are a match to TRBD1. The CDR3 has 18 residues. Germline V gene data show CDR1 as MNHEY and CDR2 as SMNVEV (reference sequence). V lost 0 bases and J lost 0; bases outside the gene matches: 6. CDR3 DNA: TGTGCCAGCAGTTTATCTAAACAGGGGGCTAATAGCAATCAGCCCCAGCATTTT. Protein: CASSLSKQGANSNQPQHF.